This T cell receptor beta chain was obtained from a study of blood T cell repertoires in COVID-19. Across the whole study: Spain, Italy and the United States supplied samples that represented acute and convalescent COVID-19.

The J segment lost 4 bases and the V segment lost 5 bases, leaving 10 bases of the junction unmatched. CDR1 and CDR2 (germline): LNHNV, YYDKDF (reference sequence). The CDR3 contains 16 residues. Clones were read by immunoSEQ multiplex PCR, and TCRdb kept only the in-frame ones, dropping some. Here the sample spans a few hundred thousand clones, 85% being singletons. J is TRBJ2-3 and V is TRBV15, with 9 bases identical to TRBD1. Source material: peripheral blood. This receptor was obtained from a woman aged 18-29 years with acute or convalescent COVID-19. CDR3 nucleotides: TGTGCCACCAGCGCTTCCGGGACAGGGAGGTCAGATACGCAGTATTTT. This translates into CATSASGTGRSDTQYF. Full variable domain (remainder filled in from reference TRBV15 and TRBJ2-3): DAMVIQNPRYQVTQFGKPVTLSCSQTLNHNVMYWYQQKSSQAPKLLFHYYDKDFNNEADTPDNFQSRRPNTSFCFLDIRSPGLGDTAMYLCATSASGTGRSDTQYFGPGTRLTVL.